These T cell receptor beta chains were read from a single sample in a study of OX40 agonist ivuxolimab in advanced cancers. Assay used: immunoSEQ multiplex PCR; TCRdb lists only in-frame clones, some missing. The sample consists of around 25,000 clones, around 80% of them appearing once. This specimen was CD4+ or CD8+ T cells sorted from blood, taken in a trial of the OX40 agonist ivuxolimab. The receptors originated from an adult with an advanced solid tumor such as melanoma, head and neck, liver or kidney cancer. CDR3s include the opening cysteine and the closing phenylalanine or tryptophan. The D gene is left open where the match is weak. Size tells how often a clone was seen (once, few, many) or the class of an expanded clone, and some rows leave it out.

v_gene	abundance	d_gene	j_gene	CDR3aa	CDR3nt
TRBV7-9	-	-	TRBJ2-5	CASTRGRETQYF	TGTGCCAGCACCAGGGGCAGGGAGACCCAGTACTTC
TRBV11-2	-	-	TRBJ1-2	CASSPGDYGYTF	TGTGCCAGCAGCCCGGGGGACTATGGCTACACCTTC
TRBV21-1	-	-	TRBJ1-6	CASSKGGDRLYNSPLHF	TGTGCCAGCAGCAAAGGTGGGGACAGGCTCTATAATTCACCCCTCCACTTT
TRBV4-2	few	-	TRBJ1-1	CASSQGTWRDTEAFF	TGTGCCAGCAGCCAAGGGACATGGCGTGACACTGAAGCTTTCTTT
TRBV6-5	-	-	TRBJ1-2	CASSYSGQGGYTF	TGTGCCAGCAGTTACTCGGGACAAGGTGGCTACACCTTC
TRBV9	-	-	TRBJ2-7	CASSVGVSYEQYF	TGTGCCAGCAGCGTGGGGGTCTCCTACGAGCAGTACTTC
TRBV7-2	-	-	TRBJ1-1	CASSFHVWGLSLGTEAFF	TGTGCCAGCAGCTTTCATGTTTGGGGGTTGTCCCTGGGCACTGAAGCTTTCTTT
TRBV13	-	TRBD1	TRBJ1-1	CASSLAPRGRDTEAFF	TGTGCCAGCAGCTTGGCACCAAGGGGGCGGGACACTGAAGCTTTCTTT
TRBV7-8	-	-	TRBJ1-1	CASSLGLYGTNTEAFF	TGTGCCAGCAGCTTGGGGCTTTACGGGACAAACACTGAAGCTTTCTTT
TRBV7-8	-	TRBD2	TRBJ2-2	CASSLGAGGSGELFF	TGTGCCAGCAGCTTAGGAGCGGGGGGCTCCGGGGAGCTGTTTTTT
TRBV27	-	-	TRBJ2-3	CASSGPLTGYGTDTQYF	TGTGCCAGCAGTGGTCCCCTTACAGGGTACGGCACAGATACGCAGTATTTT
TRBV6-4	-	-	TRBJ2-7	CASSEGPTYEQYF	TGTGCCAGCAGTGAGGGACCAACCTACGAGCAGTACTTC
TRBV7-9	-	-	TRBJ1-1	CASSLVDTEAFF	TGTGCCAGCAGCTTAGTAGACACTGAAGCTTTCTTT
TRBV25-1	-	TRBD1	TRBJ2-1	CASSPWTGELYNEQFF	TGTGCCAGCAGTCCCTGGACAGGGGAATTGTACAATGAGCAGTTCTTC
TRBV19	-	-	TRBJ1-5	CASSWVSPSNQPQHF	TGTGCCAGTAGTTGGGTCAGTCCCAGCAATCAGCCCCAGCATTTT
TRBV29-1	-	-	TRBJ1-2	CSAPASGGTNYGYTF	TGCAGCGCCCCTGCCTCTGGGGGCACTAACTATGGCTACACCTTC
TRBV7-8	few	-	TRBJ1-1	CASTHLFGGSVMVNTEAFF	TGTGCCAGCACCCATCTGTTCGGGGGGTCGGTGATGGTGAACACTGAAGCTTTCTTT
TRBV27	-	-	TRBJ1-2	CASSLAGGDYGYTF	TGTGCCAGCAGTTTAGCGGGGGGCGACTATGGCTACACCTTC
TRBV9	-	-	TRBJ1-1	CASSVVGNANTEAFF	TGTGCCAGCAGCGTAGTGGGTAATGCCAACACTGAAGCTTTCTTT
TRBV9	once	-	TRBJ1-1	CASSPIRPGPSGTEAFF	TGTGCCAGCAGCCCCATCCGACCGGGCCCTTCGGGTACTGAAGCTTTCTTT
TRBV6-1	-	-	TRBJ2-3	CASSEGGVSTDTQYF	TGTGCCAGCAGTGAAGGAGGGGTAAGCACAGATACGCAGTATTTT
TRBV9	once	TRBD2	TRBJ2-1	CASSLTSGGLNEQFF	TGTGCCAGCAGCCTGACTAGCGGGGGGCTCAATGAGCAGTTCTTC
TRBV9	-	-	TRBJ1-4	CASSEAGSGKLFF	TGTGCCAGCAGCGAGGCAGGGTCTGGAAAACTGTTTTTT
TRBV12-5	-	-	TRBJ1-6	CASGLERLNSPLHF	TGTGCTAGTGGTTTGGAACGGCTAAATTCACCCCTCCACTTT
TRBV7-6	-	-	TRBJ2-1	CASSLRGRSSYNEQFF	TGTGCCAGCAGCTTAAGAGGCAGGAGCTCCTACAATGAGCAGTTCTTC
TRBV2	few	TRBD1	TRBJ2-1	CASNPGQDYNEQFF	TGTGCCAGCAACCCGGGACAGGACTACAATGAGCAGTTCTTC
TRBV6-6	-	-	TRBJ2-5	CASTLPGTFGAQYF	TGTGCCAGCACCCTCCCCGGGACTTTTGGCGCCCAGTACTTC
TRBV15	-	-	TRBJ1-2	CATSRDYAGFYGYTF	TGTGCCACCAGCAGAGATTACGCCGGATTTTATGGCTACACCTTC
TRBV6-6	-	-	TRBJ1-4	CASSYVAPEKLFF	TGTGCCAGCAGTTACGTCGCCCCGGAAAAACTGTTTTTT
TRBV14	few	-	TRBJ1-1	CASSVGRVEAFF	TGTGCCAGCAGCGTGGGACGGGTTGAAGCTTTCTTT
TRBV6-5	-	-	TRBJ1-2	CASSYGLGNLYYGYTF	TGTGCCAGCAGTTACGGCCTCGGGAACCTCTACTATGGCTACACCTTC
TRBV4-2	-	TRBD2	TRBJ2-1	CASSQATSGIEQFF	TGTGCCAGCAGCCAGGCCACAAGCGGGATTGAGCAGTTCTTC
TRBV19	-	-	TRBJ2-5	CASSPLGLTLQETQYF	TGTGCCAGTAGCCCCCTTGGACTGACTCTACAAGAGACCCAGTACTTC
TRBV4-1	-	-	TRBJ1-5	CASSPLGGTQPQHF	TGCGCCAGCAGCCCTCTTGGGGGGACTCAGCCCCAGCATTTT
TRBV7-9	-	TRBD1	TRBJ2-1	CASSSPDRGLYNEQFF	TGTGCCAGCAGCTCCCCTGACAGGGGGCTTTACAATGAGCAGTTCTTC
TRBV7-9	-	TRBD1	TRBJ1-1	CASSPQGAGPNTEAFF	TGTGCCAGCAGCCCACAGGGGGCAGGCCCGAACACTGAAGCTTTCTTT
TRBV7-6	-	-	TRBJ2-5	CASSLAEGTAPGRTQYF	TGTGCCAGCAGCTTAGCGGAGGGGACTGCGCCAGGGAGGACCCAGTACTTC
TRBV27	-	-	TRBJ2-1	CASSQPGPLYNEQFF	TGTGCCAGCAGTCAGCCGGGACCACTCTACAATGAGCAGTTCTTC
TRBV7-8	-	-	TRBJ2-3	CASSLAPGSTDTQYF	TGTGCCAGCAGCTTAGCGCCGGGGAGCACAGATACGCAGTATTTT
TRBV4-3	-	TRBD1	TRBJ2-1	CASSLKTGTGGDEQFF	TGCGCCAGCAGCCTGAAAACCGGGACAGGGGGCGATGAGCAGTTCTTC
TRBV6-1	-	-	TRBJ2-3	CATTGFLTDTQYF	TGTGCCACCACAGGGTTTTTGACAGATACGCAGTATTTT
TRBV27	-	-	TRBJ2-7	CASSLAQGSYEQYF	TGTGCCAGCAGTTTGGCACAGGGCTCCTACGAGCAGTACTTC
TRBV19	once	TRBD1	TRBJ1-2	CASSPRGGSYGYTF	TGTGCCAGTAGTCCGCGAGGGGGCTCTTATGGCTACACCTTC